This passage covers 21 T cell receptor beta chains from one sample sequenced in a study of response to subunit inactivated influenza vaccine. TCRdb passed the RT-PCR reads through MiXCR, listing each CDR3 protein once. The table lists around 180,000 distinct CDR3 sequences, nearly 9.5% of them singletons. The input for sequencing was non-naive T cells sorted from PBMCs, taken on the day of vaccination. Receptors originate from a man over 45 who received an inactivated influenza vaccine.

In its sample, this clonotype was seen many times. The CDR3, as DNA: TGTGCCAGCGAAGATACAGGGTGGGCGACAGATACGCAGTATTTT. It encodes CASEDTGWATDTQYF. The gene calls are TRBV5-8 and TRBJ2-3, with D possibly TRBD1 on 6 matching bases. V shed 7 bases and J shed 3 bases, with 18 bases lying between them. CDR3 length: 15 residues. Germline-derived CDR1 and CDR2 are SGHTS and YDEGEE. The whole variable domain, filled in from reference TRBV5-8 and TRBJ2-3, reads EAGVTQSPTHLIKTRGQQATLRCSPISGHTSVYWYQQALGLGLQFLLWYDEGEERNRGNFPPRFSGRQFPNYSSELNVNALELEDSALYLCASEDTGWATDTQYFGPGTRLTVL.

This clonotype was recorded many times. The chain's CDR3 is CSARPTGEQPQHF. CDR3 DNA: TGCAGTGCTAGACCCACAGGGGAGCAGCCCCAGCATTTT. V usage is TRBV20-1 and J usage is TRBJ1-5, with TRBD1 matching over 7 bases. CDR1 DFQATT and CDR2 SNEGSKA come from the germline V gene (reference sequence). CDR3 length: 13 residues. The ends lost 2 bases at V and 7 bases at J; junction bases unmatched: 5.

This clonotype has a count of ten or more. The rearrangement joins TRBV28 to TRBJ2-5; tentatively, D is TRBD2 (6 bases). Deletions cut 6 bases from V and 4 bases from J, with 18 bases between. CDR1 and CDR2 (germline): MDHEN, SYDVKM. The CDR3 has 15 residues. CDR3 nucleotides: TGTGCCAGCAGCGCCCGACTAGATAGTGTAGAGACCCAGTACTTC. Translated: CASSARLDSVETQYF.

This clonotype was counted only a few times. The V gene is TRBV30, the J gene TRBJ1-1; D is possibly TRBD1 (6 bases). The CDR3 consists of 13 residues. CDR1 is GTSNPN, CDR2 SVGIG, per germline (reference sequence). V gave up 2 bases and J gave up 1 base, with 8 bases separating them. In nucleotides, the CDR3 is TGTGCCTGGAGTCAGGACAGGAACACTGAAGCTTTCTTT. Translation: CAWSQDRNTEAFF.

The chain uses TRBV4-1 and TRBJ1-2; no firm D call. CDR1 MGHRA and CDR2 YSYEKL come from the germline V gene. This CDR3 is 16 amino acids long. The V gene lost 0 bases and the J gene lost 5 bases, with 16 bases spanning the gap. CDR3 amino acids: CASSQDLRQVRYGYTF. CDR3 coding DNA: TGCGCCAGCAGCCAAGATCTGAGACAAGTAAGATATGGCTACACCTTC.

In its sample, this clonotype was seen many times. V usage is TRBV28 and J usage is TRBJ2-1; 10 nucleotides align to TRBD2. From germline, CDR1 is MDHEN and CDR2 SYDVKM. The V gene end was trimmed by 4 bases and the J gene end by 5 bases; junction bases not matched to a gene: 11. The CDR3 sequence is 17 residues long. DNA of the CDR3: TGTGCCAGCAGTTCCCTCGGACTAGCGGTAATTAACAATGAGCAGTTCTTC. Residues: CASSSLGLAVINNEQFF.

Ten or more counts support this clonotype. The genes are TRBV28 and TRBJ2-7, with a possible D match to TRBD1 (5 bases). Trimming stripped 0 bases from V and 0 bases from J, with 9 bases between. The CDR3 has 15 residues. Germline V gene data show CDR1 as MDHEN and CDR2 as SYDVKM. The CDR3 nucleotides read TGTGCCAGCAGTTTATGGCAGGACAACTCCTACGAGCAGTACTTC. Amino acid sequence: CASSLWQDNSYEQYF.

This clonotype has only a few counts. The V and J genes are TRBV6-5 and TRBJ2-7; 10 bases are shared with TRBD1. Germline V gene lookup returns CDR1 MNHEY and CDR2 SVGAGI. V was pared by 6 bases and J by 6 bases, with 2 bases of the junction left unmatched. This CDR3 spans 12 amino acids. The CDR3 region has the DNA TGTGCCAGCAGGGGGACAGGGGTCGAGCAGTACTTC. This encodes CASRGTGVEQYF.

This clonotype was detected only a few times. The chain carries TRBV12-3 or TRBV12-4 and TRBJ1-2; 7 nucleotides agree with TRBD1. CDR3 size: 14 residues. Trimming cost V 6 bases and J 7 bases; bases outside gene matches: 11. The CDR3, as DNA: TGTGCCAGCAGACTCGGACAGGAGAGGGGTGGCTACACCTTC. Its protein product is CASRLGQERGGYTF.

There are a few counts of this clonotype. The rearrangement links TRBV5-5 to TRBJ2-5, with D perhaps TRBD1 (5 bases). Germline-derived CDR1 and CDR2 are SGHKS and YYEKEE (reference sequence). The V gene lost 6 bases and the J gene lost 5 bases, with 17 bases spanning the gap. The CDR3 has 14 amino acids. CDR3 DNA sequence: TGTGCCAGCACCGCCGTCTTGGGGCAGGAGACCCAGTACTTC. Translation: CASTAVLGQETQYF.

The chain employs TRBV7-3 and TRBJ2-1; TRBD2 matches at 10 bases. This CDR3 has 15 amino acids. With V trimmed by 5 bases and J by 6 bases, 7 bases remained unmatched. Germline V gene sequence: CDR1 SGHTA, CDR2 FQGTGA. The DNA of the CDR3 is TGTGCCAGCAGCCCCCGGATAGCGGGAGGCAATGAGCAGTTCTTC. This encodes CASSPRIAGGNEQFF.

The chain couples TRBV6-2 or TRBV6-3 to TRBJ2-2; D gene unclear. The V end lost 0 bases, the J end lost 4 bases, and 12 bases lay between the germline ends. The CDR3 sequence is 16 residues long. Looked up from germline, CDR1 is MNHEY and CDR2 is SVGEGT. CDR3 residues: CASSYSRSSITGELFF. The CDR3 DNA reads as TGTGCCAGCAGTTACTCTAGATCAAGCATCACCGGGGAGCTGTTTTTT.

This clonotype was seen ten or more times. The chain recombines TRBV6-2 or TRBV6-3 with TRBJ1-5, with 9 bases aligning to TRBD1. V shed 6 bases and J 4 bases; nucleotides not matched to a gene: 4. CDR1 MNHEY and CDR2 SVGEGT come from the germline V gene. This CDR3 has 14 amino acids. Here the CDR3 reads CASRRTGANQPQHF. The CDR3 bases are TGTGCCAGCAGAAGGACAGGGGCTAATCAGCCCCAGCATTTT.

This clonotype was counted many times. The chain combines TRBV5-1 with TRBJ2-4; 8 bases agree with TRBD2. Germline V gene sequence: CDR1 SGHRS, CDR2 YFSETQ. CDR3 length: 15 amino acids. The junction had 4 bases not matched to a gene; V was cut back by 1 base and J by 4 bases. In DNA form, the CDR3 reads TGCGCCAGCAGCTTGACTAGCGGAACAAAAAACATTCAGTACTTC. It specifies CASSLTSGTKNIQYF.

The V gene is TRBV10-3, the J gene TRBJ2-5; a weak D match, TRBD1 (6 bases). Germline V CDR1 and CDR2: ENHRY, SYGVKD. The CDR3 length is 13 residues. Between the trimmed V and J ends, which lost 2 bases and 4 bases, there was a span of 8 bases. For the CDR3, the DNA is TGTGCCATCAGTGAGCAGGGGAGAGAGACCCAGTACTTC. It yields the protein CAISEQGRETQYF.

V gene TRBV30 combines with J gene TRBJ1-5; 9 nucleotides match TRBD1. The junction had 10 bases not matched to a gene; V was cut back by 4 bases and J by 3 bases. The germline V gene encodes CDR1 GTSNPN and CDR2 SVGIG (reference sequence). The CDR3 contains 16 residues. CDR3 bases: TGTGCCTGGACCTCATCGGGACAGGGCAACAATCAGCCCCAGCATTTT. Translated: CAWTSSGQGNNQPQHF.

This clonotype came up a few times. The CDR3 loop reads CASSLGQGSNQPQHF. CDR3 in DNA: TGCGCCAGCAGCTTGGGACAGGGCTCAAATCAGCCCCAGCATTTT. This chain joins TRBV5-1 and TRBJ1-5, with 7 positions matching TRBD1. The CDR3 covers 15 residues. Per the germline V gene, CDR1 is SGHRS and CDR2 is YFSETQ. V lost 0 bases, J lost 4 bases, and 4 bases stayed unmatched.

This clonotype turned up a few times. This chain joins TRBV6-1 and TRBJ2-3; no firm D call. V shed 6 bases and J shed 4 bases, with 20 bases lying between them. Germline V gene lookup returns CDR1 MNHNS and CDR2 SASEGT. This CDR3 region has 16 residues. This CDR3 reads CASRLRPASGPDTQYF. The CDR3 DNA sequence: TGTGCCAGCAGACTGAGACCGGCCTCCGGCCCAGATACGCAGTATTTT.

This clonotype was recorded many times. DNA for the CDR3: TGTGCCAGCAGTTTAACGGCGGGAGGTGGGAATGAGCAGTTCTTC. It is translated as CASSLTAGGGNEQFF. The J gene is TRBJ2-1, the V gene TRBV28, with TRBD2 matching over 8 bases. The CDR3 totals 15 residues. V gave up 2 bases and J gave up 7 bases; unmatched junction bases: 7. CDR1 is MDHEN, CDR2 SYDVKM, per germline.

This clonotype has only a few counts. The chain recombines TRBV20-1 with TRBJ2-2; maybe TRBD1 (6 bases). In germline, CDR1 is DFQATT, CDR2 SNEGSKA (reference sequence). V lost 4 bases and J lost 3, with 9 bases in between. This CDR3 comprises 13 residues. This CDR3 reads CSAKTGHTGELFF. Here the CDR3 DNA reads TGCAGTGCTAAGACAGGACACACCGGGGAGCTGTTTTTT.

This clonotype was detected ten times or more. This chain links TRBV7-2 with TRBJ1-5; no firm D call. The CDR3 spans 13 residues. The germline CDR1 and CDR2 sequences are SGHTA and FQGNSA. Trimming took off 2 bases at V and 4 bases at J, with 6 bases between the two ends. This CDR3 reads CASSLKVNQPQHF. In DNA, the CDR3 is TGTGCCAGCAGCTTAAAAGTTAATCAGCCCCAGCATTTT.